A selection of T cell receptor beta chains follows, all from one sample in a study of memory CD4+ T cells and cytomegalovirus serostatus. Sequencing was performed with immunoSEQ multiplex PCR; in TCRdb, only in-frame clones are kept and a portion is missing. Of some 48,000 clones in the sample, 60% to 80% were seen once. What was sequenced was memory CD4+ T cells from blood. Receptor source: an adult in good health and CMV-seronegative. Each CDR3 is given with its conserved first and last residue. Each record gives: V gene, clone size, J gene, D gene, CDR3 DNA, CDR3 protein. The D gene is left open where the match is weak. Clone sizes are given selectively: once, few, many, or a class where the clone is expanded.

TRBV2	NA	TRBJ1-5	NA	TGTGCCAGCACCCTCGCACAGGGCCCCAATCAGCCCCAGCATTTT	CASTLAQGPNQPQHF
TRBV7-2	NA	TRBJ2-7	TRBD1	TGTGCCAGCAGCTCGGGACAGGGGAATCGGTACGAGCAGTACTTC	CASSSGQGNRYEQYF
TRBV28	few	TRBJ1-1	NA	TGTGCCAGCAGTTTTGGGGGGGCGCTCACTGAAGCTTTCTTT	CASSFGGALTEAFF
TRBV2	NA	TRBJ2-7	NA	TGTGCCAGCAGTCTCGGCTACGAGCAGTACTTC	CASSLGYEQYF
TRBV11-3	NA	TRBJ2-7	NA	TGTGCCAGCAGCTTAGAAGAGGGCTGGTCCTACGAGCAGTACTTC	CASSLEEGWSYEQYF
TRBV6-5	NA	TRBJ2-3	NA	TGTGCCAGCAGTTACAGGGGAAGTTTAGATACGCAGTATTTT	CASSYRGSLDTQYF
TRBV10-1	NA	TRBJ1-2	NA	TGCGCCAGCAGAGGCAGGACCAACTATGGCTACACCTTC	CASRGRTNYGYTF
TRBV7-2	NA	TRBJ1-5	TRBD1	TGTGCCAGCAGCTTCCAGACAGGGGATAATCAGCCCCAGCATTTT	CASSFQTGDNQPQHF
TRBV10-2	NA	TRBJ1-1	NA	TGCGCCAGCAGTGAGACCTCTGGGGTCACTGAAGCTTTCTTT	CASSETSGVTEAFF
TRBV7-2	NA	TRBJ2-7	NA	TGTGCCAGCAGCCTGACAGGCTACGAGCAGTACTTC	CASSLTGYEQYF
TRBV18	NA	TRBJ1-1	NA	TGTGCCAGCTCACCGGGGTTGACGGCAAAGGCTGAAGCTTTCTTT	CASSPGLTAKAEAFF
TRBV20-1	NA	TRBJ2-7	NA	TGCAGTGCTAGCCCCAGGGTCGAGCAGTACTTC	CSASPRVEQYF
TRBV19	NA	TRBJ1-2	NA	TGTGCCAGTTCCCGGGGGCAGGGCAATGGCTACACCTTC	CASSRGQGNGYTF
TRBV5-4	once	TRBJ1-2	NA	TGTGCCAGCAGCCTCCCCGGACAGAACTATGGCTACACCTTC	CASSLPGQNYGYTF
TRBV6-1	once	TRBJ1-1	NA	TGTGCCAGCATCCTCACCGGCATTGGGACTGAAGCTTTCTTT	CASILTGIGTEAFF
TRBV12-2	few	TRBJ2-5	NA	TGTGCAAGTCGCTTAGCTCCAGCGGGGGTACCTCTAGAGACCCAGTACTTC	CASRLAPAGVPLETQYF
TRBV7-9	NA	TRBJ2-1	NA	TGTGCCAGCAGCTTAGTGAGGGGAGAGCGGGAGCAGTTCTTC	CASSLVRGEREQFF
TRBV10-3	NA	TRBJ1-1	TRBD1	TGTGCCATTCAGGGGGGCTCAGTGAACACTGAAGCTTTCTTT	CAIQGGSVNTEAFF
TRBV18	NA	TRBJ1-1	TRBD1	TGTGCCAGCTCACCGACAGGGGGCCACACTGAAGCTTTCTTT	CASSPTGGHTEAFF
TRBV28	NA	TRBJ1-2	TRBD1	TGTGCCAGCAGTTACGACAGGGGGCGAAGCTATGGCTACACCTTC	CASSYDRGRSYGYTF
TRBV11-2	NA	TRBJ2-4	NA	TGTGCCAGCAGCCCGGGGACACCCGGCATTCAGTACTTC	CASSPGTPGIQYF
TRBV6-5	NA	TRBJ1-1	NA	TGTGCCTTTATCGGACGGAAGAACACTGAAGCTTTCTTT	CAFIGRKNTEAFF
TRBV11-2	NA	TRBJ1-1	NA	TGTGCCAGCAGCTTAGGCGCCAGAGTGAACACTGAAGCTTTCTTT	CASSLGARVNTEAFF
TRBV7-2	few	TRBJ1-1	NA	TGTGCCAGCAGCTTCTCGATTGCTCAGGGGACTGAAGCTTTCTTT	CASSFSIAQGTEAFF
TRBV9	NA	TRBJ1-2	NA	TGTGCCAGCAGCGTAGTTCTAGGGGATGGCTACACCTTC	CASSVVLGDGYTF
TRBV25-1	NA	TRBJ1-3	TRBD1	TGTGCCAGCAGTGCCTACAGTACAGGGGCTGTAAACACCATATATTTT	CASSAYSTGAVNTIYF
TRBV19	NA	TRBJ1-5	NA	TGTGCCAGTAGTATATGGCAGAATGGGAATCAGCCCCAGCATTTT	CASSIWQNGNQPQHF
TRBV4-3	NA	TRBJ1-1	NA	TGCGCCAGCAGCCAAGATCCGGCGGGAACCCACACTGAAGCTTTCTTT	CASSQDPAGTHTEAFF
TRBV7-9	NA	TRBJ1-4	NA	TGTGCCAGCAGCTTTGGGAATTCGGCGGGTGAAAAACTGTTTTTT	CASSFGNSAGEKLFF
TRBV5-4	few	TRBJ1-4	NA	TGTGCCAGCAGTTCCTCACTGGGGAGGGAAAAACTGTTTTTT	CASSSSLGREKLFF
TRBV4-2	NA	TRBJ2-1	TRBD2	TGTGCCAGCAGCCAAGAAAGGAGCGGGGATAACAATGAGCAGTTCTTC	CASSQERSGDNNEQFF
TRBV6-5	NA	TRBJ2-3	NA	TGTGCCAGCAGTACCTCACCGGATAGGCCTACGCAGTATTTT	CASSTSPDRPTQYF
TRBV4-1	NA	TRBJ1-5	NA	TGCGCCAGCAGCCAAGGCGCAGGGGAGGGCGGTCAGCCCCAGCATTTT	CASSQGAGEGGQPQHF
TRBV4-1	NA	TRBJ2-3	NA	TGCGCCAGCAGCCTGGGGACTGAAGGAGATACGCAGTATTTT	CASSLGTEGDTQYF
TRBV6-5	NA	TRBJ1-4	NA	TGTGCCAGCAGTTACTCGGTGCTGAGTGAAAAACTGTTTTTT	CASSYSVLSEKLFF
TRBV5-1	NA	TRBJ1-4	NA	TGCGCCAGCCGGACAGCAACTAATGAAAAACTGTTTTTT	CASRTATNEKLFF
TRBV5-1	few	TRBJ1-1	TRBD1	TGCGCCAGCAGCCCAGGACAGGGAGAGGACACTGAAGCTTTCTTT	CASSPGQGEDTEAFF
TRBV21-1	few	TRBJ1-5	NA	TGTGCCAGCAAGATGAAGGGGGCGGGACAGCCCCAGCATTTT	CASKMKGAGQPQHF
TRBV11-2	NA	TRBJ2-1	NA	TGTGCCAGCACTGCGGCCAAAACTCGGCACAATGAGCAGTTCTTC	CASTAAKTRHNEQFF
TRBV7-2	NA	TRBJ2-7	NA	TGTGCCAGCAGCTTAATTGGGACCAAGCTCGACGAGCAGTACTTC	CASSLIGTKLDEQYF
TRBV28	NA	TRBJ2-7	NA	TGTGCCAGCAGAGGGCAGGGAAATTACGAGCAGTACTTC	CASRGQGNYEQYF
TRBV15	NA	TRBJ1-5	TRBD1	TGTGCCACCAGCAGAGCAGGGGGTGATCAGCCCCAGCATTTT	CATSRAGGDQPQHF
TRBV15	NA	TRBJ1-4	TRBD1	TGTGCCACCAGCATCGCCGGGACAGGGGGTGAAAAACTGTTTTTT	CATSIAGTGGEKLFF